This entry features one T cell receptor beta chain sequence. Its antigen remains unidentified. The entry originates in a study of graft-versus-host responses after intestinal transplantation. The wider study: Each recipient received anti-thymocyte globulin induction, then tacrolimus and steroids for 2 to 4 years.

Profiling relied on immunoSEQ multiplex PCR, and the TCRdb table lists in-frame clones only, not all of them. The data contain more than 15,000 clones, around nine tenths of them seen just once; the ten biggest clones take up 51%. Samples of marrow taken after transplant originated at the posterior iliac crest or some other site. Study results and limitations: Early declines in HvG clones that occurred post-transplant were associated with peak circulating GvH clone levels.

CDR1 SGHNT and CDR2 YENEEA come from the germline V gene. V trimming: 9 bases; J trimming: 3 bases; junction bases outside the gene matches: 7. The CDR3 has 14 residues. The TCR originated in a human patient who received an intestinal transplant, so some T cells may come from the graft donor. The sample was bone marrow, taken approximately 130 days after transplant. The V gene is TRBV11-3, the J gene TRBJ2-5; TRBD2 aligns across 10 bases. The CDR3 DNA sequence: TGTGCCAGAGTAGCGGGAGGCGCTGAAGAGACCCAGTACTTC. It is translated as CARVAGGAEETQYF.